This TCR beta chain was recovered during a study of identical twins. General observations from the study: Compared with models, monozygotic twins showed more out-of-frame TCR alpha sharing. Excess low generation probability was seen in twin-shared out-of-frame alpha sequences.

Each cDNA held unique molecular identifiers, and template switching gave it a universal primer site. One entry per CDR3 protein, called by TCRdb with MiXCR from the 5' RACE reads. The data show 420,000 or so distinct CDR3 sequences, roughly 20% seen once. This clonotype has ten or more counts. The antigen remains undetermined. The sample taken for sequencing was naive T cells sorted from blood. The receptor was isolated from a middle-aged man in good health.

The CDR3 DNA reads as TGTGCCAGCAGTGGAGGCAGGCTAGCCAAAAACATTCAGTACTTC. This gives the protein CASSGGRLAKNIQYF. The chain employs TRBV2 and TRBJ2-4; D is unresolved. Germline CDR1 and CDR2: SNHLY and FYNNEI. The CDR3 has 15 amino acids. The V and J ends lost 4 bases and 0 bases respectively, with 10 bases between them.